The next 28 T cell receptor beta chains were all read from a single sample in a study of identical twins. TCRdb reprocessed the 5' RACE reads with MiXCR, giving one entry per CDR3 protein. The sample lists 1,800,000 or so distinct CDR3 sequences; less than 35% were seen once. Sequenced sample: cord blood. All receptors derive from a newborn girl in good health.

This clonotype showed up just a few times. The chain uses TRBV14 and TRBJ2-1, with unresolved D. Trimming took 3 bases from V and 2 from J, leaving 14 bases between them. Germline V lookup: CDR1 SGHDN, CDR2 FVKESK. CDR3 length: 16 residues. The CDR3 nucleotides are TGTGCCAGCAGCCACCCTAAGGTAGGGACCTACAATGAGCAGTTCTTC. Amino acid sequence: CASSHPKVGTYNEQFF.

Only a few counts were recorded for this clonotype. CDR3 in DNA: TGTGCCAGCAGTGCCCACAACATTCAGTACTTC. Protein: CASSAHNIQYF. The chain employs TRBV6-2 or TRBV6-3 and TRBJ2-4; D is ambiguous. V shed 5 bases and J shed 7 bases, with 6 bases lying between them. Germline values: CDR1 MNHEY, CDR2 SVGEGT. CDR3 size: 11 residues.

The table lists this clonotype with a few counts. This chain joins TRBV28 and TRBJ1-5; D call uncertain. V lost 6 bases, J lost 2 bases, and 11 bases lay in between. Germline V gene lookup returns CDR1 MDHEN and CDR2 SYDVKM. The CDR3 covers 14 residues. The CDR3 nucleotides read TGTGCCAGCAGCCTCCACCAGCGCAATCAGCCCCAGCATTTT. It yields the protein CASSLHQRNQPQHF.

This clonotype was counted only a few times. The chain links TRBV29-1 to TRBJ2-1; a weak D match, TRBD1 (6 bases). Looked up from germline, CDR1 is SQVTM and CDR2 is ANQGSEA. This CDR3 region has 11 residues. Trimming cost V 8 bases and J 10 bases, with 15 bases left between them. The CDR3 loop is CSTPLGAEQFF. CDR3 sequence (DNA): TGCAGCACGCCTCTGGGGGCAGAGCAGTTCTTC.

V gene TRBV20-1 combines with J gene TRBJ2-3; the D gene is possibly TRBD2 (6 bases). The CDR3 has 14 residues. The germline CDR1 and CDR2 sequences are DFQATT and SNEGSKA (reference sequence). V was trimmed by 2 bases and J by 4 bases, leaving 13 bases between them. The DNA of the CDR3 is TGCAGTGCTAGAAAAGGGACGGGGGCAGATACGCAGTATTTT. It encodes CSARKGTGADTQYF.

The chain combines TRBV29-1 with TRBJ2-1; 9 bases agree with TRBD2. Germline trimming cut 2 bases from V and 0 bases from J; bases unmatched to any gene: 17. This CDR3 spans 20 amino acids. Germline CDR1 and CDR2: SQVTM and ANQGSEA. The CDR3 DNA sequence: TGCAGCGTTGAAATCTTTAGCGGGAGTAGTTTGTTGCGCTCCTACAATGAGCAGTTCTTC. It translates to CSVEIFSGSSLLRSYNEQFF.

V is TRBV21-1 and J is TRBJ1-5; the DNA was not compared with TRBD1, the D call given in the table. TRBV21-1 represents a pseudogene. The CDR3 loop spans 15 amino acids. CDR3 sequence (DNA): TGTGCCAGCAGCAAAGAAGGACAGGGCAATCAGCCCCAGCATTTT. Amino acid sequence: CASSKEGQGNQPQHF.

A few counts support this clonotype. J is TRBJ1-2 and V is TRBV28; D possibly corresponds to TRBD1 (5 bases). This CDR3 has 13 residues. CDR1 is MDHEN and CDR2 is SYDVKM in the germline V gene. The V gene lost 6 bases and the J gene lost 4 bases, with 12 bases spanning the gap. CDR3 sequence (DNA): TGTGCCAGCAGCTCAGGGATCCTCTATGGCTACACCTTC. This translates into CASSSGILYGYTF.

The chain links TRBV7-9 to TRBJ2-1, with 11 bases matching TRBD2. Looked up from germline, CDR1 is SEHNR and CDR2 is FQNEAQ (reference sequence). With 5 bases clipped from V and 15 bases from J, the junction kept 18 bases outside the gene matches. The CDR3 runs 16 residues. The CDR3 is CASSAYIAGGNPGSFF. CDR3 in DNA: TGTGCCAGCAGCGCGTATATAGCGGGGGGGAACCCAGGGTCGTTCTTC.

This clonotype was counted many times. The rearrangement joins TRBV29-1 to TRBJ2-3; a weak D match, TRBD1 (5 bases). Germline values: CDR1 SQVTM, CDR2 ANQGSEA. Trimming removed 7 bases at V and 3 bases at J, with 14 bases between. The CDR3 length is 13 residues. CDR3 loop: CSACWGQTDTQYF. The CDR3 nucleotides are TGCAGCGCGTGCTGGGGCCAAACAGATACGCAGTATTTT.

Notes on this clonotype: At one end the junction does not follow the germline gene, possibly because of a read error. The rearrangement links TRBV18 to TRBJ2-7; TRBD2 matches at 9 bases. CDR1 and CDR2 from the germline V gene are KGHSH and LQKENI. The CDR3 covers 15 residues. For the CDR3, the DNA is TGTGCCAGCTCGCCCATAAGCGGGGGGCTTTACGAGCGGTACTTC. It translates to CASSPISGGLYERYF.

This clonotype came up many times. The chain combines TRBV10-3 with TRBJ1-2; D call uncertain. Germline loops: CDR1 ENHRY, CDR2 SYGVKD. The V gene lost 4 bases and the J gene lost 0 bases, with 12 bases spanning the gap. The CDR3 is 15 amino acids. CDR3 sequence (DNA): TGTGCCATCAGTGGGTCGGGCAGAACTAACTATGGCTACACCTTC. Its protein product is CAISGSGRTNYGYTF.

This clonotype was recorded at least ten times. This chain connects TRBV28 to TRBJ2-7; D is unresolved. Germline V gene data show CDR1 as MDHEN and CDR2 as SYDVKM. The CDR3 is 12 residues long. Trimming left V 7 bases short and J 2 bases short, with 9 bases between. The CDR3 protein is CASNSPPYEQYF. The CDR3, as DNA: TGTGCCAGCAACAGTCCACCCTACGAGCAGTACTTC.

This clonotype was counted between two and nine times. The chain joins TRBV12-3 or TRBV12-4 to TRBJ2-7; TRBD1 or TRBD2 may be the D gene (6 bases each). Trimming took 6 bases from V and 3 from J, leaving 12 bases between them. This CDR3 has 13 amino acids. The CDR3 DNA reads as TGTGCCAGCAGGACGGGGGCGGTCTACGAGCAGTACTTC. It codes for CASRTGAVYEQYF.

This clonotype was detected a few times. The chain recombines TRBV7-2 with TRBJ2-1; the D gene is possibly TRBD1 (5 bases). V lost 2 bases to trimming and J lost 0 bases, with 20 bases between them. Germline V gives CDR1 SGHTA, CDR2 FQGNSA. The CDR3 extends over 19 amino acids. The CDR3 sequence: CASSLYARGAPSSYNEQFF. The CDR3 DNA reads TGTGCCAGCAGCTTATACGCCCGTGGGGCCCCTAGCTCCTACAATGAGCAGTTCTTC.

This clonotype was seen a handful of times. The chain recombines TRBV2 with TRBJ2-1; D is possibly TRBD2 (5 bases). The CDR3 covers 15 residues. Germline assignment: CDR1 SNHLY and CDR2 FYNNEI. The V end lost 11 bases, the J end lost 3 bases, and 20 bases lay between the germline ends. CDR3 region: CAGSADSPVYNEQFF. The DNA for the CDR3 is TGTGCCGGGTCCGCGGACTCCCCGGTCTACAATGAGCAGTTCTTC.

The chain couples TRBV20-1 to TRBJ2-1; either TRBD1 or TRBD2 may fit D (5 bases each). In germline, CDR1 is DFQATT, CDR2 SNEGSKA (reference sequence). The ends were cut back, 5 bases at V and 3 bases at J, with 14 bases in the middle. The CDR3 extends over 14 amino acids. CDR3 region: CSARGRGFYNEQFF. CDR3 nucleotide sequence: TGCAGTGCTCGGGGTAGGGGCTTCTACAATGAGCAGTTCTTC.

Only a few counts were recorded for this clonotype. The chain recombines TRBV20-1 with TRBJ2-5, with 12 bases fitting TRBD2. CDR1 is DFQATT and CDR2 is SNEGSKA in the germline V gene (reference sequence). The CDR3 runs to 16 residues. V trimming: 3 bases; J trimming: 1 base; junction bases outside the gene matches: 6. CDR3 in DNA: TGCAGTGCTAGTCGTCGGGGACTAGCGGGCCAAGAGACCCAGTACTTC. The encoded protein is CSASRRGLAGQETQYF.

This chain joins TRBV12-3 or TRBV12-4 and TRBJ1-2; D possibly corresponds to TRBD1 (6 bases). The CDR3 runs to 15 residues. The germline V and J ends were trimmed by 3 bases and 4 bases, with 15 bases remaining between them. The CDR3 DNA reads as TGTGCCAGCAGTTTGAAACAGGGTTCCCTCTATGGCTACACCTTC. Its translation: CASSLKQGSLYGYTF.

The chain couples TRBV9 to TRBJ2-1, with TRBD2 matching over 11 bases. The closer fit of TRBJ2-7 to the DNA end suggests the J call may be wrong. The CDR3 totals 16 residues. CDR1 and CDR2 (germline): SGDLS, YYNGEE. This CDR3 reads CASSGLAGPSYNEQYF. CDR3 DNA: TGTGCCAGCAGCGGACTAGCGGGGCCCTCCTACAATGAGCAGTACTTC.

The chain is built from TRBV5-1 and TRBJ2-3, with a possible D match to TRBD1 (6 bases). The V gene's germline CDR1 is SGHRS and CDR2 YFSETQ. Between the trimmed V and J ends, which lost 1 base and 1 base, there was a span of 19 bases. This CDR3 spans 18 amino acids. Here the CDR3 reads CASSLSRDTHGGTDTQYF. In DNA form, the CDR3 reads TGCGCCAGCAGCTTGAGCCGGGACACCCATGGGGGCACAGATACGCAGTATTTT.

There are a few counts of this clonotype. The genes are TRBV2 and TRBJ2-5; no clear D gene. The ends were cut back, 6 bases at V and 4 bases at J, with 9 bases in the middle. The CDR3 is 12 residues long. Germline values: CDR1 SNHLY, CDR2 FYNNEI. CDR3 sequence reads: CASRRFGETQYF. In DNA form, the CDR3 reads TGTGCCAGCAGGCGGTTCGGAGAGACCCAGTACTTC.

This chain joins TRBV20-1 and TRBJ2-2; D may be TRBD2 (6 bases). Germline CDR1 DFQATT, CDR2 SNEGSKA (reference sequence). The V end lost 3 bases, the J end lost 2 bases, and 16 bases lay between the germline ends. The CDR3 is made up of 16 amino acids. The CDR3 DNA sequence: TGCAGTGCTAGGGAGGGGCTAGCAAGCAACACCGGGGAGCTGTTTTTT. This sequence encodes CSAREGLASNTGELFF.

The rearrangement joins TRBV5-5 to TRBJ2-1; D possibly corresponds to TRBD2 (6 bases). This CDR3 spans 15 amino acids. Per germline, CDR1 SGHKS and CDR2 YYEKEE (reference sequence). Deletions cut 2 bases from V and 1 base from J, with 10 bases between. The CDR3 is CASSFVLASYNEQFF. The CDR3 region has the DNA TGTGCCAGCAGCTTCGTACTAGCTTCCTACAATGAGCAGTTCTTC.

This clonotype was seen many times. Germline is not matched at one junction end, which may reflect a read error. The chain carries TRBV5-1 and TRBJ1-5; 8 bases are shared with TRBD1. The CDR3 consists of 15 residues. Germline CDR1 reads SGHRS; CDR2 reads YFSETQ. The chain's CDR3 is CASSPGQGRNQPQHF. The CDR3 DNA sequence: TGTGCCAGCAGCCCCGGACAGGGACGCAATCAGCCCCAGCATTTT.

This clonotype was detected a few times. This chain links TRBV5-1 with TRBJ1-1; a possible D gene is TRBD1 (5 bases). In germline, CDR1 is SGHRS, CDR2 YFSETQ. This CDR3 spans 13 amino acids. V dropped 4 bases and J dropped 4 bases, with 11 bases sitting between them. In DNA form, the CDR3 reads TGCGCCAGCAGCGGAAGGGGATCCACTGAAGCTTTCTTT. It specifies CASSGRGSTEAFF.

The J gene is TRBJ1-2, the V gene TRBV16, with 7 bases matching TRBD1. Germline loops: CDR1 KGHSY, CDR2 FQNENV. The CDR3 is made up of 17 amino acids. Trimming cost V 4 bases and J 5 bases; bases outside gene matches: 16. This chain's CDR3 is CASSRTGQAPLDYGYTF. CDR3 in DNA: TGTGCCAGCAGCCGTACCGGACAGGCCCCACTTGATTATGGCTACACCTTC.

A single count supports this clonotype. The CDR3 sequence is CSTPGSGEYGYTF. The CDR3 nucleotides read TGCAGTACCCCGGGATCCGGTGAATATGGCTACACCTTC. The chain has TRBV20-1 and TRBJ1-2; no firm D call. Trimming shortened V by 8 bases and J by 5 bases, and 18 bases separated the two germline ends. Germline CDR1 DFQATT, CDR2 SNEGSKA (reference sequence). CDR3 length: 13 residues.